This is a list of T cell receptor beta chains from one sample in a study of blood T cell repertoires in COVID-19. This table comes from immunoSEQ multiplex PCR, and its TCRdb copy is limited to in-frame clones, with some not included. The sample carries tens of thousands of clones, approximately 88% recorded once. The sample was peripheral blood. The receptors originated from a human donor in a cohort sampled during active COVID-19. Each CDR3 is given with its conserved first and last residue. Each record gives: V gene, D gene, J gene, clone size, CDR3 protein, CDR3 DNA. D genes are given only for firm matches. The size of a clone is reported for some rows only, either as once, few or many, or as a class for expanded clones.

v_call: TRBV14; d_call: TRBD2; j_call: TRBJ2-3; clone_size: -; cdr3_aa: CASSPWTSGSGPDTQYF; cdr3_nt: TGTGCCAGCAGCCCTTGGACTAGCGGGAGCGGCCCAGATACGCAGTATTTT
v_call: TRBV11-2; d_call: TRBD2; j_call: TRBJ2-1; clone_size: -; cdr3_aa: CASSYSPSGGANNEQFF; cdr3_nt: TGTGCCAGCAGCTACTCCCCTAGCGGGGGGGCCAACAATGAGCAGTTCTTC
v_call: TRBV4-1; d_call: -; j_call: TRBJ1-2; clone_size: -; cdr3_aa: CASSQDPPGDNYGYTF; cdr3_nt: TGCGCCAGCAGCCAAGACCCCCCGGGGGATAACTATGGCTACACCTTC
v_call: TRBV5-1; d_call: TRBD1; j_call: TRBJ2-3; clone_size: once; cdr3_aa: CASSLAGQGTDTQYF; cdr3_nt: TGCGCCAGCAGCTTGGCCGGACAGGGGACAGATACGCAGTATTTT
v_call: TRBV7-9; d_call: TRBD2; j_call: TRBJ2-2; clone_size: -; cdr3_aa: CASSRSGGPGTGELFF; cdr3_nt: TGTGCCAGCAGCCGTAGCGGGGGCCCCGGGACCGGGGAGCTGTTTTTT
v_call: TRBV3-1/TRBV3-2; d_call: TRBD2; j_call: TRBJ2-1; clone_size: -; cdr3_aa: CASSLAALGNEQFF; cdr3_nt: TGTGCCAGCAGTCTAGCGGCTCTGGGCAATGAGCAGTTCTTC
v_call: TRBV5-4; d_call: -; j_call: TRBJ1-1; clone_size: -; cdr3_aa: CASSLAGQNTEAFF; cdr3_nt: TGTGCCAGCAGCTTGGCAGGGCAGAACACTGAAGCTTTCTTT
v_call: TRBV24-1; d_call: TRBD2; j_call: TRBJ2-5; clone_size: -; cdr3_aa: CATSDVSGPNQETQYF; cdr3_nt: TGTGCCACCAGTGATGTTAGCGGGCCTAACCAAGAGACCCAGTACTTC
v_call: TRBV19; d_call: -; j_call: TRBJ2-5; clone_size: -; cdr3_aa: CASSMAGLSQETQYF; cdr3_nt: TGTGCCAGTAGTATGGCGGGACTGTCCCAAGAGACCCAGTACTTC
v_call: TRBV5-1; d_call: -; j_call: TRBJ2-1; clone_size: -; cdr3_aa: CASSLGALYNEQFF; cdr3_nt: TGCGCCAGCAGCTTGGGAGCGCTATACAATGAGCAGTTCTTC
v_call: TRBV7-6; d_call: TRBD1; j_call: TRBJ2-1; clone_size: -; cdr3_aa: CASSHRTGNNNEQFF; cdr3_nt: TGTGCCAGCAGCCACCGGACAGGGAACAACAATGAGCAGTTCTTC
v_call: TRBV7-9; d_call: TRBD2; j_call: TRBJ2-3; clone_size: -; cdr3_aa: CASSLKAGGGTDTQYF; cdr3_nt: TGTGCCAGCAGCTTGAAAGCGGGAGGTGGCACAGATACGCAGTATTTT
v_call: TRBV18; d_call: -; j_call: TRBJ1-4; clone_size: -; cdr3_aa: CASFHSQQRANEKLFF; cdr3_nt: TGTGCCAGCTTCCACTCACAACAGAGGGCTAATGAAAAACTGTTTTTT
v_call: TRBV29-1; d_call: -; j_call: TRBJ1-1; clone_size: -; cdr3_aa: CSVERGHEAFF; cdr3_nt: TGCAGCGTTGAACGAGGGCATGAAGCTTTCTTT
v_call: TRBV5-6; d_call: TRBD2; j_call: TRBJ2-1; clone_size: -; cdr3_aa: CASSGLAGGGDEQFF; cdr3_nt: TGTGCCAGCAGCGGACTAGCGGGAGGTGGTGATGAGCAGTTCTTC
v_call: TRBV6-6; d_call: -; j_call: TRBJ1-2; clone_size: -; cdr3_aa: CASSSPGRVYGYTF; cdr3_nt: TGTGCCAGCAGTTCCCCCGGGAGGGTCTATGGCTACACCTTC
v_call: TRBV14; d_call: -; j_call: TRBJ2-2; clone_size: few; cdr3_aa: CASSPRQVGTGELFF; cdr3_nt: TGTGCCAGCAGCCCCCGACAGGTCGGCACCGGGGAGCTGTTTTTT
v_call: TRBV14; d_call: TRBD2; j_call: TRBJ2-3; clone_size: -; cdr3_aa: CASSRDIGRDRNTQYF; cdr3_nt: TGTGCCAGCAGCCGAGATATCGGGAGGGACCGAAATACGCAGTATTTT
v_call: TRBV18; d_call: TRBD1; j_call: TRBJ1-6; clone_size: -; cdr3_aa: CASSPGTGRNSPLHF; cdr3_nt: TGTGCCAGCTCACCCGGGACAGGGCGTAATTCACCCCTCCACTTT
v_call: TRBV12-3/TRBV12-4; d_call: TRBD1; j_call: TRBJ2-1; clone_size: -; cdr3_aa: CASKLTGGWEQFF; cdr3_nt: TGTGCCAGCAAATTGACAGGGGGCTGGGAGCAGTTCTTC